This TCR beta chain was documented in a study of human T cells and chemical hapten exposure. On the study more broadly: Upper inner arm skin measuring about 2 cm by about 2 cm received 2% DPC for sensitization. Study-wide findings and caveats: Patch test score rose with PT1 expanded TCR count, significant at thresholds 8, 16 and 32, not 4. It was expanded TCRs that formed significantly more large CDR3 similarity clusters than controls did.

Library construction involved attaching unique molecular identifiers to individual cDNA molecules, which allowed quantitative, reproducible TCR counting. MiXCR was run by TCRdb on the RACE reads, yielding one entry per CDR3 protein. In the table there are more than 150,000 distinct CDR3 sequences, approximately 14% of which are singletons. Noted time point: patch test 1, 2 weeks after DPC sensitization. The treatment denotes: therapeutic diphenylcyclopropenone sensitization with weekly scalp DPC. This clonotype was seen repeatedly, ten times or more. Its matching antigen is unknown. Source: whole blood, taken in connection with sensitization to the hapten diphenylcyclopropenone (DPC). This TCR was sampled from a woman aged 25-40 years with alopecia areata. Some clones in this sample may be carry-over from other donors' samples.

The CDR3 DNA reads TGTGCCAGCAGCTTAGGCACTAGCGGGGGGCATACAGATACGCAGTATTTT. It encodes CASSLGTSGGHTDTQYF. The V call is TRBV7-6, the J call TRBJ2-3; 12 bases map to TRBD2. The CDR3 length is 17 residues. The germline CDR1 and CDR2 sequences are SGHVS and FNYEAQ. Trimming took 1 base from V and 3 from J; bases not matched to a gene: 5.